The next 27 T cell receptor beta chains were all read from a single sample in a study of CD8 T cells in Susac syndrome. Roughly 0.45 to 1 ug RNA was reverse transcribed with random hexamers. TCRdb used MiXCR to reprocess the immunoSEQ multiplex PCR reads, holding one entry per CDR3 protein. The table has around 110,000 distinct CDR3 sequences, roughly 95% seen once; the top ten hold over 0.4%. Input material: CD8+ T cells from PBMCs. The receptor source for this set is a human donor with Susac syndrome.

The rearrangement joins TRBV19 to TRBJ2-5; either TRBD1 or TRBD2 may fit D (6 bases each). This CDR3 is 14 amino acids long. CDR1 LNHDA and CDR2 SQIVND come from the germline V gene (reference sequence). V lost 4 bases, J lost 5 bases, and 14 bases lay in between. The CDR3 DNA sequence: TGTGCCAGTAGTACGGGGGCTTGGAAGGAGACCCAGTACTTC. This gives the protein CASSTGAWKETQYF. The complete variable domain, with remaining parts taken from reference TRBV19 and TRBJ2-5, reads DGGITQSPKYLFRKEGQNVTLSCEQNLNHDAMYWYRQDPGQGLRLIYYSQIVNDFQKGDIAEGYSVSREKKESFPLTVTSAQKNPTAFYLCASSTGAWKETQYFGPGTRLLVL.

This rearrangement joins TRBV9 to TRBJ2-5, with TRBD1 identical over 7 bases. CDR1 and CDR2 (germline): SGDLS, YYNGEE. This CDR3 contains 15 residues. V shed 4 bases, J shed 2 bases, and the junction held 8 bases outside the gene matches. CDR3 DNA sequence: TGTGCCAGCAGCCAACGGTGGGGACAGCAAGAGACCCAGTACTTC. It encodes CASSQRWGQQETQYF.

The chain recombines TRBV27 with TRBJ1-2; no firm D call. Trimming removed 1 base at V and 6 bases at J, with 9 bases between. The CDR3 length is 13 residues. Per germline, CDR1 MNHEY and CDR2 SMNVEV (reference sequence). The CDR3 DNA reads TGTGCCAGCAGTTTATTGTCTGGGGATGGCTACACCTTC. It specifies CASSLLSGDGYTF.

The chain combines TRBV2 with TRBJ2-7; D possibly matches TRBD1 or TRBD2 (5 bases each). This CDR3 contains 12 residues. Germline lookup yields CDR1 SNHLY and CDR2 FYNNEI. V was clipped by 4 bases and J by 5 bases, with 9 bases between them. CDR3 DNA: TGTGCCAGCAGTGGGGACGAAAACGAGCAGTACTTC. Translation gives CASSGDENEQYF.

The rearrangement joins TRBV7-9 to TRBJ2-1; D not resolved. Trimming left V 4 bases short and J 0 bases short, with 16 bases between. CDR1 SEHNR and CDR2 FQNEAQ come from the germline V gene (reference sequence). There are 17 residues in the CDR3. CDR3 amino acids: CASSSGGTPSSYNEQFF. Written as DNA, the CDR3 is TGTGCCAGCAGCTCGGGTGGAACTCCCAGCTCCTACAATGAGCAGTTCTTC.

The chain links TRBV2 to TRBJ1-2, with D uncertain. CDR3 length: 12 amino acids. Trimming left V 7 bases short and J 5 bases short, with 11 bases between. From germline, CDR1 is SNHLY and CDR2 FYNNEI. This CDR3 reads CASIDNVYGYTF. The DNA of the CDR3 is TGTGCCAGCATAGACAACGTTTATGGCTACACCTTC.

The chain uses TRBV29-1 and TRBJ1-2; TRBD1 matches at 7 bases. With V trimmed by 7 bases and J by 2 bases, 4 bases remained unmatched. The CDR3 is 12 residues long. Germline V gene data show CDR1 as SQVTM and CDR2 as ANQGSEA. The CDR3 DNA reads TGCAGCGGGGGGGACAGAAACTATGGCTACACCTTC. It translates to CSGGDRNYGYTF.

The CDR3 bases are TGCAGCGTTGAGGTAGCGAATGAGCAGTTCTTC. Protein: CSVEVANEQFF. V usage is TRBV29-1 and J usage is TRBJ2-1, with a weak D call TRBD2 (5 bases). CDR3 length: 11 residues. Trimming cost V 3 bases and J 7 bases, with 7 bases left between them. Germline V lookup: CDR1 SQVTM, CDR2 ANQGSEA.

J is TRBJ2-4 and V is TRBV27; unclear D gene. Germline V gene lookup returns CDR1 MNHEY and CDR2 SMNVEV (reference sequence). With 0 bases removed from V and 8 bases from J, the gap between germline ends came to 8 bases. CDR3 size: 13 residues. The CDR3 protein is CASSLSPGDIQYF. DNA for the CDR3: TGTGCCAGCAGTTTATCCCCTGGGGACATTCAGTACTTC.

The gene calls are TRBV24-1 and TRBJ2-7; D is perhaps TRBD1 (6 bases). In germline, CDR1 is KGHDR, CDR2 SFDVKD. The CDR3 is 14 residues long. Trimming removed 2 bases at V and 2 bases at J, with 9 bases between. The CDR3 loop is CATSDSDSPYEQYF. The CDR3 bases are TGTGCCACCAGTGATTCGGACAGCCCCTACGAGCAGTACTTC.

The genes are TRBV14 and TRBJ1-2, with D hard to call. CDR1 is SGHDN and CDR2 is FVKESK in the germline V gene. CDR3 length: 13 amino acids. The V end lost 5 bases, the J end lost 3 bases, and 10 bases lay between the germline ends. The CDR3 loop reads CASSGVNDYGYTF. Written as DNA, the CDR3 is TGTGCCAGCAGCGGGGTGAATGACTATGGCTACACCTTC.

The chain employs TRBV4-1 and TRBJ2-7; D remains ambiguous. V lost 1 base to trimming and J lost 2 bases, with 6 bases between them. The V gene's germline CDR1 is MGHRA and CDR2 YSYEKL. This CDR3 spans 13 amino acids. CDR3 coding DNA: TGCGCCAGCAGCCAAGGGCCCGCCTACGAGCAGTACTTC. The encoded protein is CASSQGPAYEQYF.

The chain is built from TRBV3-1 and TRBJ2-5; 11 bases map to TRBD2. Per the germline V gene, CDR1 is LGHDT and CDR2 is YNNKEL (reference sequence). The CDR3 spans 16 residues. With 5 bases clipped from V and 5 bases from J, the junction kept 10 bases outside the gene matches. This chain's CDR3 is CASSLGLAVNMETQYF. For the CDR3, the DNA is TGTGCCAGCAGCTTGGGACTAGCGGTCAATATGGAGACCCAGTACTTC.

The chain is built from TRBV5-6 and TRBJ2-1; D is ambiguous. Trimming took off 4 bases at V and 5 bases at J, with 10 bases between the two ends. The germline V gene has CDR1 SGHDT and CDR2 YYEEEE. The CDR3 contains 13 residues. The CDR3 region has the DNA TGTGCCAGCAGCCCTGACACCGACAATGAGCAGTTCTTC. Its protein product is CASSPDTDNEQFF. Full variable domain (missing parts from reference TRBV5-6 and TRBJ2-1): DAGVTQSPTHLIKTRGQQVTLRCSPKSGHDTVSWYQQALGQGPQFIFQYYEEEERQRGNFPDRFSGHQFPNYSSELNVNALLLGDSALYLCASSPDTDNEQFFGPGTRLTVL.

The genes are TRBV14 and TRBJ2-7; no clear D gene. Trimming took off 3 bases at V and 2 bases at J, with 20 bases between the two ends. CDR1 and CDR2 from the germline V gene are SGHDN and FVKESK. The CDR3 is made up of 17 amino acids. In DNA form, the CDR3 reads TGTGCCAGCAGCCACTTACCGCCACGGGCACCCGCCTACGAGCAGTACTTC. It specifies CASSHLPPRAPAYEQYF.

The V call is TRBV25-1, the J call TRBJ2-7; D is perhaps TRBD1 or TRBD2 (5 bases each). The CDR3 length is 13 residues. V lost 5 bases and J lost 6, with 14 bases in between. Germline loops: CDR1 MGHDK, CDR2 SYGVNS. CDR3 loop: CASSRGVVVEQYF. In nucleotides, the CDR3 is TGTGCCAGCAGTCGGGGCGTAGTGGTCGAGCAGTACTTC.

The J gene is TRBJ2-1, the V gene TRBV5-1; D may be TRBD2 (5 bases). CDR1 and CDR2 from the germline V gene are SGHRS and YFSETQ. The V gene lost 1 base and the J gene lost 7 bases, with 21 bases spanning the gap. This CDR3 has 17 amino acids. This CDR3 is CASSLNGVPPRGNEQFF. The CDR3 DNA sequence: TGCGCCAGCAGCTTGAACGGGGTCCCCCCACGGGGTAATGAGCAGTTCTTC. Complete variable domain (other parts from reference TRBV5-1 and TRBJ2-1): KAGVTQTPRYLIKTRGQQVTLSCSPISGHRSVSWYQQTPGQGLQFLFEYFSETQRNKGNFPGRFSGRQFSNSRSEMNVSTLELGDSALYLCASSLNGVPPRGNEQFFGPGTRLTVL.

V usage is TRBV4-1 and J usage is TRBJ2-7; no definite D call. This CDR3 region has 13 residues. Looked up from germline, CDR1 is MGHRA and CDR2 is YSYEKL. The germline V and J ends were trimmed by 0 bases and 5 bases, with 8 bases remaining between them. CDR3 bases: TGCGCCAGCAGCCAAGATCGATCGAACGAGCAGTACTTC. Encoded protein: CASSQDRSNEQYF.

The CDR3 loop reads CASSLGGNYGYTF. The CDR3 DNA is TGTGCCAGCAGCTTGGGAGGAAACTATGGCTACACCTTC. The rearrangement links TRBV7-9 to TRBJ1-2; no reliable D call. V lost 3 bases and J 2 bases, leaving 7 bases between the germline ends. CDR3 length equals 13 residues. Germline V CDR1 and CDR2: SEHNR, FQNEAQ (reference sequence).

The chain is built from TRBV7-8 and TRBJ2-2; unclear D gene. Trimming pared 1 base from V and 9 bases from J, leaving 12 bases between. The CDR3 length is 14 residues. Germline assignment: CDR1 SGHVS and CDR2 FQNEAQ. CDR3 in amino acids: CASSLGLSFRELFF. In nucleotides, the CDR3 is TGTGCCAGCAGCTTAGGACTTTCTTTCAGGGAGCTGTTTTTT.

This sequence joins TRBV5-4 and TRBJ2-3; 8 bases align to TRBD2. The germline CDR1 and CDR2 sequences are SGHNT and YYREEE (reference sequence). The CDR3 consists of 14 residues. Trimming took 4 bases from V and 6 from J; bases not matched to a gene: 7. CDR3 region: CASSVRGGKDTQYF. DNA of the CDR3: TGTGCCAGCAGCGTTCGGGGGGGAAAGGATACGCAGTATTTT.

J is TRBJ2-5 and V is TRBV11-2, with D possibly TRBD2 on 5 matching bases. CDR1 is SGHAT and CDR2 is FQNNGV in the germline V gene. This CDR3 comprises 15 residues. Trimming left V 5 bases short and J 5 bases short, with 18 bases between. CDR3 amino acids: CASSRTWSGWETQYF. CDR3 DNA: TGTGCCAGCAGCCGGACTTGGTCCGGGTGGGAGACCCAGTACTTC.

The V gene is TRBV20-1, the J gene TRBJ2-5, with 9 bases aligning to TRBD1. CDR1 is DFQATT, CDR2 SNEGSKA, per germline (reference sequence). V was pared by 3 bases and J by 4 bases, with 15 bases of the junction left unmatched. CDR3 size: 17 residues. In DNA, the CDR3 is TGCAGTGCTAGGAGATCCGGGACAGGGAAGTGGGGAGAGACCCAGTACTTC. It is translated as CSARRSGTGKWGETQYF.

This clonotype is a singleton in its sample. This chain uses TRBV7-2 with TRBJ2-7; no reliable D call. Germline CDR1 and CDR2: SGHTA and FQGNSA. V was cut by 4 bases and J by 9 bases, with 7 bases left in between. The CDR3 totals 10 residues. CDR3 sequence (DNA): TGTGCCAGCAGCTGCCCGTTGCAGTACTTC. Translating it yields CASSCPLQYF.

The CDR3 region is CASSVDTLANYGYTF. CDR3 in DNA: TGTGCCAGCAGCGTAGACACCCTAGCTAACTATGGCTACACCTTC. V and J are TRBV9 and TRBJ1-2; no firm D call. Trimming removed 0 bases at V and 0 bases at J, with 9 bases between. The CDR3 sequence is 15 residues long. Germline assignment: CDR1 SGDLS and CDR2 YYNGEE.

The CDR3 DNA is TGTGCCAGCAGCGTGGAGGTGAACACTGAAGCTTTCTTT. Amino acids: CASSVEVNTEAFF. The rearrangement links TRBV9 to TRBJ1-1; no clear D gene. The V end lost 2 bases, the J end lost 0 bases, and 5 bases lay between the germline ends. This CDR3 is 13 amino acids long. Germline V gene lookup returns CDR1 SGDLS and CDR2 YYNGEE.

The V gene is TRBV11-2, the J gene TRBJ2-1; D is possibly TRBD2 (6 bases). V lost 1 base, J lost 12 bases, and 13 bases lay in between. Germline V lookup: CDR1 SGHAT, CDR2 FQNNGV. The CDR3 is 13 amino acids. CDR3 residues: CASSLGGGDAQFF. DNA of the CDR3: TGTGCCAGCAGCTTAGGGGGCGGGGACGCGCAGTTCTTC.